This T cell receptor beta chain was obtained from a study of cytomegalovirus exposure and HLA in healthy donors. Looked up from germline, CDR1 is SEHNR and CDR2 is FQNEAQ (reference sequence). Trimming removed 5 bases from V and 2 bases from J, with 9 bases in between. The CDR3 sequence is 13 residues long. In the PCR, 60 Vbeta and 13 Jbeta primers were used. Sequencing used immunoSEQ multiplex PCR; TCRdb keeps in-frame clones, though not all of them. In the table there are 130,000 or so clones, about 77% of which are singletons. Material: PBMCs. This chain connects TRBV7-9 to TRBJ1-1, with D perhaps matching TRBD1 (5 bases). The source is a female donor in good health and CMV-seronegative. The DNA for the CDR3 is TGTGCCAGCAGCGGTCAGGGAAACACTGAAGCTTTCTTT. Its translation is CASSGQGNTEAFF. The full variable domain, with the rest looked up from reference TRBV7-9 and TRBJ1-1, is DTGVSQNPRHKITKRGQNVTFRCDPISEHNRLYWYRQTLGQGPEFLTYFQNEAQLEKSRLLSDRFSAERPKGSFSTLEIQRTEQGDSAMYLCASSGQGNTEAFFGQGTRLTVV.